The 5 T cell receptor beta chains reported below all come from one sample, sequenced in a study of CD8 T cells in ankylosing spondylitis. Broader study findings: In ankylosing spondylitis blood, a motif of several highly homologous TCR beta variants appeared characteristic.

No cognate antigen is known for these TCRs. Each CDR3 protein is one row after TCRdb ran MiXCR on the 5' RACE reads. Of 220,000 or so distinct CDR3 sequences listed, approximately 20% are singletons. Input material: blood, either unsorted or a sorted T cell fraction (not recorded which). Receptors were obtained from a male donor with ankylosing spondylitis.

V gene TRBV12-3 or TRBV12-4 combines with J gene TRBJ2-5; D is perhaps TRBD2 (6 bases). The CDR3 length is 14 residues. V shed 2 bases and J shed 5 bases, with 12 bases lying between them. In DNA, the CDR3 is TGTGCCAGCAGTTTACGTGGGGGGTATGAGACCCAGTACTTC. Amino acid sequence: CASSLRGGYETQYF.

This clonotype was observed a handful of times. This chain links TRBV20-1 with TRBJ1-2, with TRBD1 as a possible D gene (5 bases). The CDR3 runs 13 residues. Trimming stripped 0 bases from V and 5 bases from J, with 10 bases between. The germline V gene encodes CDR1 DFQATT and CDR2 SNEGSKA (reference sequence). The chain's CDR3 is CSAREGTGYGYTF. The CDR3 DNA sequence: TGCAGTGCTAGAGAGGGGACGGGGTATGGCTACACCTTC.

V is TRBV29-1 and J is TRBJ2-5, with TRBD2 identical over 13 bases. The CDR3 has 16 residues. Germline V CDR1 and CDR2: SQVTM, ANQGSEA. V trimming: 6 bases; J trimming: 2 bases; junction bases outside the gene matches: 9. The CDR3 region has the DNA TGCAGCGTGGGAGGACTAGCGGGGGTGAGGCAAGAGACCCAGTACTTC. The encoded protein is CSVGGLAGVRQETQYF.

V gene TRBV30 combines with J gene TRBJ2-1, with D perhaps TRBD1 (5 bases). This CDR3 is built from 11 residues. In germline, CDR1 is GTSNPN, CDR2 SVGIG (reference sequence). V lost 3 bases to trimming and J lost 10 bases, with 10 bases between them. CDR3 sequence: CAWSAGSEQFF. DNA for the CDR3: TGTGCCTGGAGCGCAGGGTCAGAGCAGTTCTTC. The entire variable domain, with the rest obtained from reference TRBV30 and TRBJ2-1, is as follows: SQTIHQWPATLVQPVGSPLSLECTVEGTSNPNLYWYRQAAGRGLQLLFYSVGIGQISSEVPQNLSASRPQDRQFILSSKKLLLSDSGFYLCAWSAGSEQFFGPGTRLTVL.

This clonotype appeared a few times. This chain uses TRBV30 with TRBJ1-1; possible D gene TRBD1, 5 bases. Trimming pared 4 bases from V and 6 bases from J, leaving 18 bases between. This CDR3 comprises 14 residues. Germline values: CDR1 GTSNPN, CDR2 SVGIG (reference sequence). As DNA, the CDR3 is TGTGCCTGGACGGGGGGGGTACTGGTGCCTGAAGCTTTCTTT. Its protein is CAWTGGVLVPEAFF.